This paragraph covers one T cell receptor beta chain sequence. This clone was detected once. Its cognate antigen has yet to be identified. Base qualities are not provided; no much larger clone lies one nucleotide away. Germline trimming amounts to 4 bases on V and 2 bases on J, with 6 as the count of junction bases outside the gene matches. From a lookup of the germline V gene, CDR1 and CDR2 are MGHDK and SYGVNS. From cysteine to phenylalanine, the CDR3 is 15 amino acids long. This entry keeps only the CDR3 DNA: 45 bases, framed from base 1. To sequence the TCRbeta CDR3 region, genomic DNA was isolated from the sorted cells. The immunoSEQ Assay was used for sequencing of TCRbeta CDR3 regions. Held by TCRdb, this immuneACCESS table contains in-frame sequences only and omits some clones. Under half of the omission traces to an unresolved V gene where checked; the cause of the rest is unknown. This sample has 30,000 to 35,000 clones in its table, and 85% to 95% of those were observed once. In total, the top ten clones hold less than 30% of the sample.

Patients with autoimmune disease history or receiving systemic immunosuppression were excluded from the trial. In every dose cohort, peripheral blood was drawn for TCR sequencing at baseline, cycle 4 day 1, and cycle 7 day 1. The samples were drawn from a first-in-human, open-label, multicenter phase I dose-escalation trial of ivuxolimab. Adults with locally advanced or metastatic melanoma, renal cell, hepatocellular, or head and neck squamous cell carcinoma were enrolled in the trial. Before TCR sequencing, CD4+ and CD8+ T cells were separately sorted from peripheral blood. These data come from a study of OX40 agonist ivuxolimab in advanced cancers. Some background on the complete study: Ivuxolimab was an agonistic, fully human IgG2 monoclonal antibody directed against OX40 (CD134), a costimulatory receptor. Intravenous ivuxolimab was administered to patients every 2 weeks at six dose levels: 0.01, 0.1, 0.3, 1.5, 3 and 10 mg/kg. Of the approximately 54 patients in dose escalation, about 20 had hepatocellular carcinoma, around 15 had melanoma, 9 had renal cell carcinoma and 9 had head and neck cancer. In the dose-escalation cohort, approximately 83% of patients were male, and the mean age was roughly 60 years with a range of roughly 23 to 79. Prior anti-PD-1, anti-PD-L1 or anti-CTLA-4 therapy was permitted, and checkpoint inhibitors had been received by 30% to 40% of dose-escalation patients. Partial responses occurred in three dose-escalation patients: two with cutaneous melanoma and one with hepatocellular carcinoma. The purpose of peripheral TCRbeta sequencing was to test whether ivuxolimab changed TCR sequence diversity and led to clonal T-cell expansion. The monotherapy dose-escalation portion (N of about 47 patients) of the phase I ivuxolimab trial is reported in the paper. Broad study findings and their caveats: Low levels of normalized T-cell clonal expansion were also seen in some nonresponding patients. After ivuxolimab, more expanded clones were found on average in CD8+ T cells than in CD4+ T cells. In the 0.1-3.0 mg/kg groups, partial responders had among the lowest normalized peripheral clonal expansion, particularly in CD8+ T cells. Clonal expansion of both CD4+ and CD8+ blood T cells was observed from baseline to week 6 at doses 0.1 to 3.0 mg/kg. The antigen specificity of the clonally expanded peripheral T cells was not determined.

This specimen consisted of CD4+ or CD8+ T cells sorted from blood, obtained in a trial of the OX40 agonist ivuxolimab. The TCR comes from an adult with an advanced solid tumor such as melanoma, head and neck, liver or kidney cancer. The chain is made from TRBV25-1 and TRBJ2-7, with 9 bases in between that match TRBD1. CDR3 reads: CASSVGTGIAYEQYF. In nucleotide form, the sequence is TGTGCCAGCAGTGTCGGGACAGGGATTGCCTACGAGCAGTACTTC.